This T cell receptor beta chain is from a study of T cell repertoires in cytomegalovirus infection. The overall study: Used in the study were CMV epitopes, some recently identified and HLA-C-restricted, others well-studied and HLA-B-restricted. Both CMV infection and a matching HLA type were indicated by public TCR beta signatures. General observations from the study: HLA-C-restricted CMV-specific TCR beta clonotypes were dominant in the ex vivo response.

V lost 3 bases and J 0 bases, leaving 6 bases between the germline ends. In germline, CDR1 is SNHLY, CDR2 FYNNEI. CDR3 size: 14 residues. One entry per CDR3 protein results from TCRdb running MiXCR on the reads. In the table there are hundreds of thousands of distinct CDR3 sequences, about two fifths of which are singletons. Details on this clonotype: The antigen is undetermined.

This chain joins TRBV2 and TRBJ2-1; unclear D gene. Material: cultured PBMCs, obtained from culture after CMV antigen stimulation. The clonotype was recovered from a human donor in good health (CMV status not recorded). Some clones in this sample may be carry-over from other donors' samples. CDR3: CASSEYSSYNEQFF. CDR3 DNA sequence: TGTGCCAGCAGTGAGTACAGCTCCTACAATGAGCAGTTCTTC. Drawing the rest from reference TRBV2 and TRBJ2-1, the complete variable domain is EPEVTQTPSHQVTQMGQEVILRCVPISNHLYFYWYRQILGQKVEFLVSFYNNEISEKSEIFDDQFSVERPDGSNFTLKIRSTKLEDSAMYFCASSEYSSYNEQFFGPGTRLTVL.